Described below is a single T cell receptor beta chain sequence and its context. Its antigen is still unknown. The data are from a study of cytomegalovirus exposure and HLA in healthy donors. PCR used 60 Vbeta primers and 13 Jbeta primers. Only in-frame clones appear in the TCRdb table, and some are missing; sequencing was by immunoSEQ multiplex PCR. This repertoire shows approximately 120,000 clones, roughly 68% found once; its top ten account for approximately 3.9%. General study points: In a later analysis, a genetic analysis reported fewer productive-TCR N-insertions in an Asian-associated ancestry cluster than the cohort average.

Germline CDR1 is SGHTA and CDR2 is FQGNSA. V trimming: 4 bases; J trimming: 0 bases; junction bases outside the gene matches: 11. This CDR3 comprises 18 residues. This clonotype was sampled from a woman aged 45-60 years in good health and CMV-seropositive. The rearrangement joins TRBV7-2 to TRBJ2-1; TRBD1 aligns across 8 bases. The sample comprised PBMCs. The CDR3 is CASSYPDRVDYSYNEQFF. The CDR3 nucleotides read TGTGCCAGCAGCTACCCGGACAGGGTGGATTACTCCTACAATGAGCAGTTCTTC.